This passage covers 28 T cell receptor beta chains from one sample sequenced in a study of blood T cells in healthy people across ages. Combining a sample-barcoded 5' primer with a J-beta primer mix, a second PCR ran for about 7 to 11 cycles. TCRdb used MiXCR to reprocess the 5' RACE reads, holding one entry per CDR3 protein. Among about 1.6 million distinct CDR3 sequences listed, almost 35% were seen once. Sequenced material: blood. The receptors were gathered from a woman in her 30s in good health.

Comments on this clonotype: A read error is possible here, since a much larger clone lies one base away. This chain joins TRBV20-1 and TRBJ2-3; D may be TRBD1 (5 bases). This CDR3 spans 15 amino acids. CDR1 is DFQATT and CDR2 is SNEGSKA in the germline V gene (reference sequence). V was trimmed by 5 bases and J by 0 bases, leaving 15 bases between them. CDR3 nucleotide sequence: TGCAGTGCTCCCGGGCAGGGTACTAGCACAGATACGCAGTATTTT. This sequence encodes CSAPGQGTSTDTQYF.

The chain carries TRBV7-9 and TRBJ2-3; D remains ambiguous. Germline V gene data show CDR1 as SEHNR and CDR2 as FQNEAQ (reference sequence). The V end was cut by 5 bases, the J end by 5 bases, with 14 bases between. The CDR3 contains 14 residues. Written as DNA, the CDR3 is TGTGCCAGCAGCCTTGTCCTACTCGAAGATACGCAGTATTTT. It yields the protein CASSLVLLEDTQYF.

The chain uses TRBV20-1 and TRBJ2-1; D is perhaps TRBD2 (6 bases). V gave up 6 bases and J gave up 3 bases, with 18 bases separating them. Looked up from germline, CDR1 is DFQATT and CDR2 is SNEGSKA (reference sequence). The CDR3 is 15 residues long. The DNA of the CDR3 is TGCAGTGCGCACCCCCCCGTGCGGGGCTACAATGAGCAGTTCTTC. This gives the protein CSAHPPVRGYNEQFF.

This clonotype has at least ten counts. The V call is TRBV7-2, the J call TRBJ2-5, with D perhaps matching TRBD1 (5 bases). The V gene lost 5 bases and the J gene lost 4 bases, with 20 bases spanning the gap. CDR3 length: 16 residues. Germline values: CDR1 SGHTA, CDR2 FQGNSA. The CDR3 nucleotides read TGTGCCAGCAGCCTCCGATCCGGCAGGGTCGGAGAGACCCAGTACTTC. It codes for CASSLRSGRVGETQYF.

The CDR3: CASSEGRKLFF. CDR3 in DNA: TGTGCCAGCAGTGAAGGGCGAAAACTGTTTTTT. This chain links TRBV6-1 with TRBJ1-4; D uncertain. V lost 1 base to trimming and J lost 10 bases, with 4 bases between them. CDR1 is MNHNS and CDR2 is SASEGT in the germline V gene. The CDR3 length is 11 residues.

This clonotype was recorded once. The chain has TRBV29-1 and TRBJ1-1; no definite D call. The CDR3 is made up of 12 amino acids. Trimming shortened V by 6 bases and J by 6 bases, and 14 bases separated the two germline ends. Looked up from germline, CDR1 is SQVTM and CDR2 is ANQGSEA. The CDR3 protein is CSVDPANSEAFF. The CDR3 DNA sequence: TGCAGCGTGGACCCAGCCAACTCTGAAGCTTTCTTT.

This clonotype was seen a handful of times. The V call is TRBV29-1, the J call TRBJ2-2; a possible D gene is TRBD2 (5 bases). The CDR3 spans 12 residues. The germline V and J ends were trimmed by 6 bases and 8 bases, with 13 bases remaining between them. Germline CDR1 SQVTM, CDR2 ANQGSEA. DNA for the CDR3: TGCAGCGTCGCCACTAGTGGTGGGGAGCTGTTTTTT. This sequence encodes CSVATSGGELFF.

The rearrangement joins TRBV3-1 to TRBJ2-5, with D tentatively TRBD2 (5 bases). Looked up from germline, CDR1 is LGHDT and CDR2 is YNNKEL (reference sequence). The V end lost 5 bases, the J end lost 1 base, and 11 bases lay between the germline ends. The CDR3 totals 14 residues. CDR3 sequence: CASSAGKGQETQYF. CDR3 in DNA: TGTGCCAGCAGCGCGGGCAAGGGCCAAGAGACCCAGTACTTC.

Turning to this clonotype: A much bigger clone sits one base away, suggesting this may be a read error. The CDR3 nucleotides read TGTGCCAGCAACTCCGGAGATACGCAGTATTTT. This encodes CASNSGDTQYF. This rearrangement joins TRBV7-9 to TRBJ2-3, with D unclear. The germline V gene has CDR1 SEHNR and CDR2 FQNEAQ (reference sequence). V lost 7 bases to trimming and J lost 5 bases, with 7 bases between them. The CDR3 is 11 amino acids.

This clonotype was detected a few times. The chain recombines TRBV29-1 with TRBJ1-1, with 7 nucleotides matching TRBD1. V lost 4 bases to trimming and J lost 4 bases; unmatched junction nucleotides: 9. This CDR3 has 14 amino acids. Germline lookup yields CDR1 SQVTM and CDR2 ANQGSEA. CDR3 loop: CSVGLQGRPTEAFF. Here the CDR3 DNA reads TGCAGCGTTGGGTTACAGGGGCGCCCCACTGAAGCTTTCTTT.

The chain uses TRBV12-3 or TRBV12-4 and TRBJ2-7, with 7 bases aligning to TRBD2. V trimming: 6 bases; J trimming: 5 bases; junction bases outside the gene matches: 10. The CDR3 length is 14 residues. The CDR3 DNA is TGTGCCAGCAGCCTGACTAGCTGGTCCCACGAGCAGTACTTC. Translated: CASSLTSWSHEQYF.

With regard to this clonotype: A junction end diverges from the germline sequence, so it may reflect a read error. The chain combines TRBV27 with TRBJ2-7, with TRBD2 matching 10 bases. Germline loops: CDR1 MNHEY, CDR2 SMNVEV (reference sequence). This CDR3 has 16 residues. For the CDR3, the DNA is TGTGCCAGCAGTCGTTCCTCTAGCGGGAGCGCCTACGAGCGGTACTTC. Residues: CASSRSSSGSAYERYF.

The chain has TRBV20-1 and TRBJ2-5, with 10 bases identical to TRBD2. V lost 1 base, J lost 6 bases, and 8 bases stayed unmatched. The CDR3 runs to 15 residues. The germline gives CDR1 DFQATT, CDR2 SNEGSKA (reference sequence). The CDR3 spells CSARGSGGKLKTQYF. CDR3 nucleotides: TGCAGTGCTAGAGGTAGCGGGGGGAAATTGAAGACCCAGTACTTC.

This clonotype was counted many times. The chain has TRBV20-1 and TRBJ2-7; the match to TRBD1 covers 8 bases. The germline V gene encodes CDR1 DFQATT and CDR2 SNEGSKA (reference sequence). V was pared by 5 bases and J by 3 bases, with 3 bases of the junction left unmatched. CDR3 size: 12 residues. The chain's CDR3 is CSASDRDYEQYF. The CDR3 DNA follows: TGCAGTGCTTCGGACAGGGACTACGAGCAGTACTTC.

This clonotype was detected ten times or more. The chain has TRBV7-6 and TRBJ2-5; D remains unclear. The CDR3 is 13 amino acids. Trimming cost V 1 base and J 5 bases, with 8 bases left between them. CDR1 and CDR2 from the germline V gene are SGHVS and FNYEAQ. CDR3 protein: CASSLEFVETQYF. CDR3 bases: TGTGCCAGCAGCTTAGAATTTGTCGAGACCCAGTACTTC.

V usage is TRBV21-1 and J usage is TRBJ2-7; the table's D call, TRBD1, was not checked against the DNA. TRBV21-1 is classified as a pseudogene. CDR3 length equals 19 residues. The CDR3 DNA reads TGTGCCAGCAGCAAAGAGGGTAGGACAGCCGAAACAAGCTCCTACGAGCAGTACTTC. It yields the protein CASSKEGRTAETSSYEQYF.

The chain is built from TRBV15 and TRBJ2-3; 8 bases agree with TRBD1. CDR1 and CDR2 from the germline V gene are LNHNV and YYDKDF (reference sequence). CDR3 size: 17 residues. V shed 1 base, J shed 2 bases, and the junction held 8 bases outside the gene matches. CDR3 nucleotides: TGTGCCACCAGCAGAGGCCAGGGGGCGGGTTACACAGATACGCAGTATTTT. Its protein is CATSRGQGAGYTDTQYF.

The V gene is TRBV6-5, the J gene TRBJ1-1; D is possibly TRBD1 (6 bases). Germline loops: CDR1 MNHEY, CDR2 SVGAGI. CDR3 length: 13 residues. Trimming left V 2 bases short and J 6 bases short, with 10 bases between. DNA of the CDR3: TGTGCCAGCAGTTACGGAACAGGGCCTGAAGCTTTCTTT. Its protein is CASSYGTGPEAFF.

This clonotype was counted many times. The chain is built from TRBV5-5 and TRBJ2-1; 9 bases are shared with TRBD2. The CDR3 is 15 residues long. The V segment lost 4 bases and the J segment 6 bases; nucleotides outside the gene matches: 8. Per germline, CDR1 SGHKS and CDR2 YYEKEE (reference sequence). The CDR3 DNA reads TGTGCCAGCAGCCGGACGACTAGCGGAATCAATGAGCAGTTCTTC. Protein: CASSRTTSGINEQFF.

The chain uses TRBV9 and TRBJ2-7; D remains ambiguous. CDR3 length: 16 amino acids. V was trimmed by 2 bases and J by 3 bases, leaving 18 bases between them. Germline CDR1 and CDR2: SGDLS and YYNGEE. CDR3 coding DNA: TGTGCCAGCAGCGTTAATCCCACCCAACCCATCTACGAGCAGTACTTC. Protein product: CASSVNPTQPIYEQYF.

The rearrangement uses TRBV6-6 and TRBJ2-1; 8 positions agree with TRBD2. V was clipped by 5 bases and J by 0 bases; unmatched bases: 6. CDR3 length: 16 residues. Germline CDR1 MNHNY, CDR2 SVGAGI (reference sequence). The CDR3: CASSRRSGSSYNEQFF. In DNA form, the CDR3 reads TGTGCCAGCAGTCGCCGAAGCGGGAGCTCCTACAATGAGCAGTTCTTC.

The chain uses TRBV6-2 or TRBV6-3 and TRBJ1-2, with 8 positions matching TRBD1. Unmatched junction bases numbered 8, after V lost 0 bases and J lost 5 bases. The length of the CDR3 is 16 residues. CDR1 is MNHEY and CDR2 is SVGEGT in the germline V gene. CDR3 coding DNA: TGTGCCAGCAGTTACTCCGGGACAGGAGCCTTGTATGGCTACACCTTC. It codes for CASSYSGTGALYGYTF.

This clonotype has a handful of counts. The chain is built from TRBV5-1 and TRBJ1-2; D is uncertain. V was cut by 2 bases and J by 1 base, with 9 bases left in between. Germline V CDR1 and CDR2: SGHRS, YFSETQ. CDR3 length: 14 residues. CDR3 sequence reads: CASSFSQSNYGYTF. For the CDR3, the DNA is TGCGCCAGCAGCTTTTCTCAGAGTAACTATGGCTACACCTTC.

The V and J genes are TRBV6-1 and TRBJ2-7; TRBD1 agrees at 7 bases. This CDR3 has 15 amino acids. Germline V lookup: CDR1 MNHNS, CDR2 SASEGT. V shed 7 bases, J shed 0 bases, and the junction held 9 bases outside the gene matches. In DNA, the CDR3 is TGTGCCAGCATTCGGGGCAGGGGGATCTCCTACGAGCAGTACTTC. It yields the protein CASIRGRGISYEQYF.

This clonotype was observed once. The chain combines TRBV3-1 with TRBJ2-7, with 9 nucleotides matching TRBD2. The CDR3 is made up of 15 amino acids. Germline V lookup: CDR1 LGHDT, CDR2 YNNKEL (reference sequence). Trimming removed 4 bases from V and 7 bases from J; junction bases left unmatched: 11. CDR3 sequence: CASSPWVAGAREQYF. For the CDR3, the DNA is TGTGCCAGCAGCCCCTGGGTAGCGGGGGCGCGAGAGCAGTACTTC.

This clonotype was recorded at least ten times. The chain recombines TRBV7-9 with TRBJ2-7; TRBD2 matches 8 bases. This CDR3 region has 15 residues. Germline lookup yields CDR1 SEHNR and CDR2 FQNEAQ (reference sequence). V lost 5 bases, J lost 4 bases, and 10 bases stayed unmatched. The CDR3, as DNA: TGTGCCAGCAGCCAATCGGATAGCGGGAAATACGAGCAGTACTTC. Translation: CASSQSDSGKYEQYF.

The V gene is TRBV11-1, the J gene TRBJ2-1; 9 positions match TRBD2. V was pared by 5 bases and J by 2 bases, with 7 bases of the junction left unmatched. The CDR3 is 16 amino acids. Germline CDR1 is SGHAT and CDR2 is FQDESV (reference sequence). The CDR3 sequence is CASSVAAGGPYNEQFF. The DNA for the CDR3 is TGTGCCAGCAGCGTCGCAGCGGGGGGACCCTACAATGAGCAGTTCTTC.

The sample holds a few counts of this clonotype. This rearrangement joins TRBV4-1 to TRBJ1-2, with D unresolved. V lost 4 bases, J lost 2 bases, and 11 bases lay in between. The V gene's germline CDR1 is MGHRA and CDR2 YSYEKL. The CDR3 length is 14 residues. The CDR3 region is CASSRGGGNYGYTF. The DNA of the CDR3 is TGCGCCAGCAGCCGAGGCGGCGGGAACTATGGCTACACCTTC.